This section outlines one TCR beta chain sequence together with its context. Its antigen is still unknown. At one end, the junction sequence differs from germline, possibly due to a read error. Germline lookup yields CDR1 MNHEY and CDR2 SMNVEV (reference sequence). CDR3 length: 16 amino acids. The data are from a study of blood T cells in healthy people across ages. General observations from the study: Naive T cell percentage and TCR beta diversity correlated strongly.

Next came a second PCR, run for 7 to 11 cycles, which used a sample-barcoded 5' primer along with a J-beta primer mix. TCRdb passed the 5' RACE reads through MiXCR, listing each CDR3 protein once. Among about 930,000 distinct CDR3 sequences listed, about 29% were seen once. The same data also went into a second study, on T cells of mothers and their children. That source adds: Related and unrelated pairs show similar thymic shaping of TCR recombination output.

Sequencing was performed on blood. The TCR comes from a woman aged 40-49 years in good health. The genes are TRBV27 and TRBJ2-1; 13 positions match TRBD2. In DNA, the CDR3 is TGTGTCAGCAGTCCAGGGACTAGCGGGGAATACAATGAGCAGTTCTTC. Protein: CVSSPGTSGEYNEQFF.